Below are 29 T cell receptor beta chains sequenced from a single sample in a study of T-cell memory formation after mild COVID-19 listed by TCRdb under 2021. Library prep was done by 5' RACE. TCRdb lists the instrument as Illumina NovaSeq 6000. The public reads were run again by TCRdb, first through fastp at Q25 and then through MiXCR, and only productive beta chains were kept. CDR3 protein sequences are deduplicated, and each keeps its most common genes and DNA. Across this sample there are a few hundred thousand distinct CDR3 sequences, with around 20% seen only once. 9.5% to 15% of the sample lies in the top ten. Sequenced input: PBMCs or a T cell subset sorted from them (not recorded which). These receptors originate from an adult woman who had mild COVID-19 (a few samples of this study predate the infection). The sample titles of this study are shuffled in the database, so cell type and time point are left out; the donor was told from shared clones.

J is TRBJ2-7 and V is TRBV6-2 or TRBV6-3; D assignment may be TRBD1 or TRBD2 (5 bases each). The CDR3 is made up of 11 amino acids. Germline V gives CDR1 MNHEY, CDR2 SVGEGT. Trimming shortened V by 2 bases and J by 8 bases, and 7 bases separated the two germline ends. This chain's CDR3 is CASSYLGQQYF. The CDR3 DNA sequence: TGTGCCAGCAGTTACCTGGGACAGCAGTACTTC.

This clonotype was counted many times. The rearrangement joins TRBV7-2 to TRBJ1-2; 11 bases agree with TRBD1. Germline CDR1 is SGHTA and CDR2 is FQGNSA. V gave up 5 bases and J gave up 4 bases; unmatched junction bases: 3. The CDR3 loop spans 14 amino acids. CDR3 protein: CASSGTGGSYGYTF. CDR3 nucleotides: TGTGCCAGCAGCGGGACAGGGGGATCCTATGGCTACACCTTC.

The V call is TRBV6-2 or TRBV6-3, the J call TRBJ1-5; 8 nucleotides line up with TRBD1. The germline CDR1 and CDR2 sequences are MNHEY and SVGEGT. Losses at the gene ends were 8 bases for V and 5 bases for J; bases not matched to a gene: 11. The CDR3 extends over 15 amino acids. This CDR3 reads CASREGQAVHQPQHF. For the CDR3, the DNA is TGTGCCAGCCGCGAGGGACAGGCTGTCCATCAGCCCCAGCATTTT.

The chain is built from TRBV27 and TRBJ2-1; 7 positions agree with TRBD2. CDR3 length: 13 amino acids. Germline assignment: CDR1 MNHEY and CDR2 SMNVEV (reference sequence). V was pared by 2 bases and J by 7 bases, with 2 bases of the junction left unmatched. Here the CDR3 DNA reads TGTGCCAGCAGTTTACCACTAGCGAATGAGCAGTTCTTC. Translation gives CASSLPLANEQFF.

V gene TRBV30 combines with J gene TRBJ1-1; D perhaps matches TRBD1 (5 bases). In germline, CDR1 is GTSNPN, CDR2 SVGIG (reference sequence). The CDR3 is 13 residues long. The V gene lost 0 bases and the J gene lost 4 bases, with 9 bases spanning the gap. The CDR3 DNA follows: TGTGCCTGGAGTGTAAAAGGGGCCACTGAAGCTTTCTTT. It specifies CAWSVKGATEAFF.

This clonotype was detected only a few times. V and J are TRBV20-1 and TRBJ2-1; 9 bases are shared with TRBD2. Germline values: CDR1 DFQATT, CDR2 SNEGSKA (reference sequence). Germline trimming cut 7 bases from V and 9 bases from J; bases unmatched to any gene: 7. The CDR3 spans 12 residues. The CDR3 DNA is TGCAGTGGCGGGGGGGGAATGGCTGAGCAGTTCTTC. Translated: CSGGGGMAEQFF.

The J gene is TRBJ2-1, the V gene TRBV4-1, with 7 nucleotides matching TRBD2. The CDR3 has 16 residues. The germline CDR1 and CDR2 sequences are MGHRA and YSYEKL. Trimming cost V 4 bases and J 2 bases; bases outside gene matches: 8. The CDR3 loop is CASSPLPSGTYNEQFF. Written as DNA, the CDR3 is TGCGCCAGCAGCCCACTACCTAGCGGAACCTACAATGAGCAGTTCTTC.

The rearrangement links TRBV4-2 to TRBJ2-2, with D unclear. The CDR3 runs to 12 residues. The ends were cut back, 4 bases at V and 7 bases at J, with 7 bases in the middle. Germline lookup yields CDR1 LGHNA and CDR2 YNFKEQ. CDR3 coding DNA: TGTGCCAGCAGCCCAGACGGCGGGGAGCTGTTTTTT. Amino acids: CASSPDGGELFF.

The rearrangement uses TRBV29-1 and TRBJ1-3; D remains unclear. Trimming shortened V by 3 bases and J by 5 bases, and 11 bases separated the two germline ends. Germline assignment: CDR1 SQVTM and CDR2 ANQGSEA. This CDR3 is built from 13 residues. The CDR3 loop is CSVESGIRNTIYF. The CDR3 DNA follows: TGCAGCGTTGAGTCCGGGATCCGAAACACCATATATTTT.

The chain combines TRBV12-3 or TRBV12-4 with TRBJ1-5, with D perhaps matching TRBD1 (5 bases). V was shortened by 5 bases and J by 4 bases, with 12 bases between the two germline ends. This CDR3 has 14 amino acids. This CDR3 is CASSPSDRNQPQHF. CDR3 in DNA: TGTGCCAGCAGTCCATCAGACAGAAATCAGCCCCAGCATTTT.

This clonotype was seen a handful of times. The genes are TRBV5-1 and TRBJ2-3; 8 bases align to TRBD2. The V gene's germline CDR1 is SGHRS and CDR2 YFSETQ. The length of the CDR3 is 13 residues. CDR3 coding DNA: TGCGTTACTGGACTAGCACCCACAGATACGCAGTATTTT. It codes for CVTGLAPTDTQYF.

The chain combines TRBV6-5 with TRBJ2-1, with TRBD2 as a possible D gene (6 bases). CDR1 MNHEY and CDR2 SVGAGI come from the germline V gene. The CDR3 is 15 residues long. V lost 4 bases and J 6 bases, leaving 16 bases between the germline ends. The CDR3 DNA follows: TGTGCCAGCAGTTTGCGGAGGGGAACGGGCAATGAGCAGTTCTTC. It translates to CASSLRRGTGNEQFF.

V usage is TRBV10-3 and J usage is TRBJ1-1; 7 bases are a match to TRBD1. The CDR3 contains 13 residues. CDR1 ENHRY and CDR2 SYGVKD come from the germline V gene. The ends lost 5 bases at V and 7 bases at J; junction bases unmatched: 7. In DNA form, the CDR3 reads TGTGCCATCAGTAGGGGGCCTGGATTTGAAGCTTTCTTT. It yields the protein CAISRGPGFEAFF.

This clonotype was picked up a small number of times. J is TRBJ2-7 and V is TRBV12-3 or TRBV12-4; 7 bases are shared with TRBD2. With 8 bases clipped from V and 6 bases from J, the junction kept 10 bases outside the gene matches. The length of the CDR3 is 13 residues. CDR3: CASRWWEGSEQYF. CDR3 nucleotide sequence: TGTGCCAGCCGGTGGTGGGAGGGCTCCGAGCAGTACTTC.

Many counts were recorded for this clonotype. This chain connects TRBV12-3 or TRBV12-4 to TRBJ1-2, with D possibly matching TRBD1 (5 bases). CDR3 length equals 13 residues. The V gene lost 6 bases and the J gene lost 4 bases, with 12 bases spanning the gap. CDR3: CASSSSGGYGYTF. The DNA for the CDR3 is TGTGCCAGCAGCTCGTCCGGGGGCTATGGCTACACCTTC.

V gene TRBV12-3 or TRBV12-4 combines with J gene TRBJ1-2; 8 nucleotides align to TRBD1. This CDR3 has 12 amino acids. J gave up 7 bases and V 6 bases, and 4 bases lay outside the gene matches. The CDR3 DNA reads as TGTGCCAGCAGCACAGGGGGAATTGGCTACACCTTC. Translating gives CASSTGGIGYTF.

The CDR3 coding sequence is TGTGCCGGGCGCCTAGTGGGTGAGGACGGGGAGCTGTTTTTT. It yields the protein CAGRLVGEDGELFF. The chain recombines TRBV12-3 or TRBV12-4 with TRBJ2-2; D unclear. The V end lost 11 bases, the J end lost 7 bases, and 20 bases lay between the germline ends. There are 14 residues in the CDR3.

The rearrangement joins TRBV6-5 to TRBJ2-2; maybe TRBD2 (6 bases). V lost 8 bases to trimming and J lost 0 bases, with 10 bases between them. The germline gives CDR1 MNHEY, CDR2 SVGAGI. The CDR3 is 14 residues long. The DNA for the CDR3 is TGTGCCAGCGGGACTGGGGCGAACACCGGGGAGCTGTTTTTT. It encodes CASGTGANTGELFF.

This clonotype came up a few times. CDR3 protein: CASSYMGPQETQYF. The CDR3 nucleotides are TGTGCCAGCAGTTACATGGGGCCCCAAGAGACCCAGTACTTC. This chain joins TRBV6-5 and TRBJ2-5; D perhaps matches TRBD1 (5 bases). The CDR3 sequence is 14 residues long. Germline lookup yields CDR1 MNHEY and CDR2 SVGAGI. V was shortened by 2 bases and J by 1 base, with 8 bases between the two germline ends.

The chain carries TRBV18 and TRBJ1-4, with D hard to call. The CDR3 is 13 residues long. V was cut by 2 bases and J by 6 bases, with 7 bases left in between. CDR1 and CDR2 (germline): KGHSH, LQKENI. CDR3 loop: CASSPNIDEKLFF. The CDR3 region has the DNA TGTGCCAGCTCACCAAATATCGATGAAAAACTGTTTTTT.

The chain employs TRBV4-1 and TRBJ2-2, with D possibly matching TRBD2 (6 bases). V was shortened by 3 bases and J by 6 bases, with 11 bases between the two germline ends. Germline V gene data show CDR1 as MGHRA and CDR2 as YSYEKL. The CDR3 has 14 residues. CDR3 sequence: CASSQDGRPGELFF. The CDR3 nucleotides are TGCGCCAGCAGCCAGGACGGGAGACCCGGGGAGCTGTTTTTT.

This clonotype was counted only a few times. This chain joins TRBV2 and TRBJ2-3; D is ambiguous. The germline V gene has CDR1 SNHLY and CDR2 FYNNEI. Trimming cost V 3 bases and J 6 bases, with 10 bases left between them. The CDR3 is made up of 13 amino acids. The CDR3 is CASSDIIADTQYF. The CDR3 nucleotides read TGTGCCAGCAGTGACATAATTGCGGATACGCAGTATTTT.

This chain connects TRBV2 to TRBJ2-1; unclear D gene. CDR1 is SNHLY and CDR2 is FYNNEI in the germline V gene. Trimming pared 4 bases from V and 10 bases from J, leaving 8 bases between. The CDR3 is 11 residues long. The CDR3 DNA follows: TGTGCCAGCAGTGTACGGAAGGAGCAGTTCTTC. Residues: CASSVRKEQFF.

The rearrangement joins TRBV10-1 to TRBJ2-7; the match to TRBD1 covers 8 bases. Losses at the gene ends were 7 bases for V and 3 bases for J; bases not matched to a gene: 14. CDR3 length: 16 amino acids. CDR1 WNHNN and CDR2 SYGVQD come from the germline V gene (reference sequence). CDR3 in DNA: TGCGCCAGCATAGGCGGCAAGGCAGGGGGCTGCTACGAGCAGTACTTC. Its protein product is CASIGGKAGGCYEQYF.

The chain joins TRBV6-2 or TRBV6-3 to TRBJ2-1; possible D gene TRBD2, 7 bases. Germline V CDR1 and CDR2: MNHEY, SVGEGT. The CDR3 loop spans 15 amino acids. V lost 5 bases to trimming and J lost 0 bases, with 11 bases between them. The CDR3 loop is CASSRGGVSYNEQFF. CDR3 DNA: TGTGCCAGCAGTAGGGGGGGGGTCTCCTACAATGAGCAGTTCTTC.

This clonotype was found a few times. This chain joins TRBV5-1 and TRBJ2-5, with TRBD1 matching over 7 bases. Germline loops: CDR1 SGHRS, CDR2 YFSETQ. The CDR3 is 13 residues long. V lost 4 bases and J lost 4; bases outside the gene matches: 4. CDR3 sequence: CASSPDRVETQYF. The CDR3 DNA is TGCGCCAGCAGCCCCGACAGGGTAGAGACCCAGTACTTC.

This clonotype was detected a few times. V is TRBV5-5 and J is TRBJ2-3; 13 nucleotides agree with TRBD2. The CDR3 has 15 residues. CDR1 and CDR2 from the germline V gene are SGHKS and YYEKEE (reference sequence). Trimming at V came to 6 bases and at J to 8 bases, leaving 9 bases not matched to a gene. CDR3 sequence reads: CASIRLAGGKVTQYF. The CDR3 nucleotides are TGTGCCAGCATTCGACTAGCGGGAGGAAAGGTTACGCAGTATTTT.

The rearrangement uses TRBV29-1 and TRBJ1-1; D remains ambiguous. The germline V gene encodes CDR1 SQVTM and CDR2 ANQGSEA. V lost 8 bases and J lost 8, with 6 bases in between. The CDR3 is 8 amino acids. CDR3 bases: TGCAGCTCCGGGGAAGCTTTCTTT. Encoded protein: CSSGEAFF.

The chain has TRBV11-3 and TRBJ2-4; D gene uncertain. Germline assignment: CDR1 SGHNT and CDR2 YENEEA. V was cut by 2 bases and J by 3 bases, with 5 bases left in between. The length of the CDR3 is 13 residues. CDR3 bases: TGTGCCAGCAGCTTATCTGGCAAAAACATTCAGTACTTC. It codes for CASSLSGKNIQYF.